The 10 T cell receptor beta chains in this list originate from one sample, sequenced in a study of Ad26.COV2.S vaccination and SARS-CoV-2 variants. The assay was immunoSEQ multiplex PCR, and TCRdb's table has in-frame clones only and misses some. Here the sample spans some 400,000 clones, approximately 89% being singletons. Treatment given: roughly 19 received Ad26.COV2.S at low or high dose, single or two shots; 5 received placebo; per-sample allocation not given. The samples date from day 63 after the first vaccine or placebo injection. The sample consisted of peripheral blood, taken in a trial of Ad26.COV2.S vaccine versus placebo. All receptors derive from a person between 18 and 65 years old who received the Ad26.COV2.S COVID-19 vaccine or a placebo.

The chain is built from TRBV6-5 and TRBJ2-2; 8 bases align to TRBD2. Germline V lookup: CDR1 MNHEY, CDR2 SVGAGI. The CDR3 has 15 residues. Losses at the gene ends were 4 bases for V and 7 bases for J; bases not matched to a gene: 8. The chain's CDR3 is CASSSERESLGELFF. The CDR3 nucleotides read TGTGCCAGCAGTTCCGAGCGGGAGAGTCTCGGGGAGCTGTTTTTT.

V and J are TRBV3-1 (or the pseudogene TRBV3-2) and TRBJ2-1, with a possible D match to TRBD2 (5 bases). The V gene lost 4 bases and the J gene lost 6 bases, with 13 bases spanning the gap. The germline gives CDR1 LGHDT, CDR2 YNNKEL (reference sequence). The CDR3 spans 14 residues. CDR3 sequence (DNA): TGTGCCAGCAGCCCTATCGGGATGGGCAATGAGCAGTTCTTC. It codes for CASSPIGMGNEQFF.

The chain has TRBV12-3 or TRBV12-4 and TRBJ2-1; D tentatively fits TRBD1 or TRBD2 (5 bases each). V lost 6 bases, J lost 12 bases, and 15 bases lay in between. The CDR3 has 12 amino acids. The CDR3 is CASSPGPRGQFF. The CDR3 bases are TGTGCCAGCAGCCCGGGACCACGGGGGCAGTTCTTC.

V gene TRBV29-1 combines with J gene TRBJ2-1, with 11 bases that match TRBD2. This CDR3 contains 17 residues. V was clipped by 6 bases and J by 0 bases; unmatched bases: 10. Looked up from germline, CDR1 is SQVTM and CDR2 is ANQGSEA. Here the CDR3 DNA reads TGCAGCGTGATCCTAGCGGGAGGAGGGGGCTCCTACAATGAGCAGTTCTTC. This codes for CSVILAGGGGSYNEQFF.

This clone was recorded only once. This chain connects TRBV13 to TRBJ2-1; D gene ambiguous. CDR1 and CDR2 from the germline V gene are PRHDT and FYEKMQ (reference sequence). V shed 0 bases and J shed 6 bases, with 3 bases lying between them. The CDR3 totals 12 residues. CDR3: CASSLGGNEQFF. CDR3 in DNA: TGTGCCAGCAGCTTAGGCGGCAATGAGCAGTTCTTC.

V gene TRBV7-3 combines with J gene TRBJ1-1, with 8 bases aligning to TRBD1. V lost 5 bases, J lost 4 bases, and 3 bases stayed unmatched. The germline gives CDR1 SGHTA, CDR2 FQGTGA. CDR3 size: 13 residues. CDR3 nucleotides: TGTGCCAGCAGCAAAACAGGGGGCACTGAAGCTTTCTTT. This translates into CASSKTGGTEAFF.

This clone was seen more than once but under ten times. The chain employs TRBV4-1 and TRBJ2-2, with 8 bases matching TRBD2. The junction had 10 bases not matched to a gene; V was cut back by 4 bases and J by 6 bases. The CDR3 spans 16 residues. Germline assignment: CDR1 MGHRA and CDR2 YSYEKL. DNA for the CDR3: TGCGCCAGCAGCCGAGATTGGACTAGCAGAGCCGGGGAGCTGTTTTTT. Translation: CASSRDWTSRAGELFF.

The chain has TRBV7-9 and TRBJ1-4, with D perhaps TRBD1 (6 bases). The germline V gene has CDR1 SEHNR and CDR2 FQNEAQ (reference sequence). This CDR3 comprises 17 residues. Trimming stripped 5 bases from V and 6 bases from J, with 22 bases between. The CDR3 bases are TGTGCCAGCAGCCTCGACAGGACCCACCTGGGGTATGAAAAACTGTTTTTT. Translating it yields CASSLDRTHLGYEKLFF.

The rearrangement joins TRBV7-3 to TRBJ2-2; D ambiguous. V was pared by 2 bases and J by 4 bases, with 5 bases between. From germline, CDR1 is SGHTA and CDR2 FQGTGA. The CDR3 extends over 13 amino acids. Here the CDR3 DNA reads TGTGCCAGCAGCTTACAGACCACCGGGGAGCTGTTTTTT. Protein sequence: CASSLQTTGELFF.

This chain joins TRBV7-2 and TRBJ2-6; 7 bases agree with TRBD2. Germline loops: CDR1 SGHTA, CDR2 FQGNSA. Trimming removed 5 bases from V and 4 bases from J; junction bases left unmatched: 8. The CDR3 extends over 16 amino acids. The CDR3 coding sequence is TGTGCCAGCAGCCCAGGCGGGGGTCTCGGGGCCAACGTCCTGACTTTC. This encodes CASSPGGGLGANVLTF.